This entry lists 10 T cell receptor beta chains sequenced from one sample in a study of radiation and T cells in renal cell carcinoma. Stated time point: baseline pretreatment blood. Treatment of the sample: 15 Gy SBRT to primary tumor, nephrectomy 4 weeks later. TCRdb's table, derived via immunoSEQ multiplex PCR, lists solely in-frame clones and lacks some. The sample includes approximately 90,000 clones, approximately 86% of them seen just once. The source material was blood, sampled from a patient whose treatment included radiotherapy and nephrectomy. The source is a man aged 45-60 years with renal cell carcinoma.

The genes are TRBV11-3 and TRBJ2-1; D may be TRBD2 (6 bases). The germline V gene has CDR1 SGHNT and CDR2 YENEEA. This CDR3 has 13 amino acids. V was cut by 5 bases and J by 5 bases, with 10 bases left in between. The CDR3 here is CASSPRGNNEQFF. CDR3 bases: TGTGCCAGCAGCCCCCGGGGGAACAATGAGCAGTTCTTC.

The V gene is TRBV4-3, the J gene TRBJ2-7; D is uncertain. Germline loops: CDR1 LGHNA, CDR2 YSLEER. This CDR3 comprises 16 residues. The V end lost 0 bases, the J end lost 4 bases, and 16 bases lay between the germline ends. The CDR3 nucleotides read TGCGCCAGCAGCCAAGATCGGATCCCTTTGGCGTACGAGCAGTACTTC. It specifies CASSQDRIPLAYEQYF.

The chain employs TRBV10-3 and TRBJ1-5; 9 bases line up with TRBD1. Trimming took 3 bases from V and 5 from J; bases not matched to a gene: 5. This CDR3 has 15 residues. Germline values: CDR1 ENHRY, CDR2 SYGVKD. The CDR3 bases are TGTGCCATCAGTGACGCTGGACAGGGGTATCAGCCCCAGCATTTT. It yields the protein CAISDAGQGYQPQHF.

This chain connects TRBV7-9 to TRBJ2-2; D might be TRBD1 (6 bases). The CDR3 sequence is 13 residues long. Germline loops: CDR1 SEHNR, CDR2 FQNEAQ (reference sequence). Trimming shortened V by 5 bases and J by 7 bases, and 11 bases separated the two germline ends. CDR3 sequence (DNA): TGTGCCAGCAGCACTAGAGGGGGCGGGGAGCTGTTTTTT. Translation: CASSTRGGGELFF.

V is TRBV20-1 and J is TRBJ1-1; D remains ambiguous. Per germline, CDR1 DFQATT and CDR2 SNEGSKA (reference sequence). V was shortened by 3 bases and J by 11 bases, with 13 bases between the two germline ends. The CDR3 totals 11 residues. The CDR3 DNA follows: TGCAGTGCTAGGCCTACGACCTCGGCTTTCTTT. Protein product: CSARPTTSAFF.

V is TRBV6-1 and J is TRBJ1-1, with D possibly matching TRBD1 (5 bases). The germline CDR1 and CDR2 sequences are MNHNS and SASEGT. V shed 2 bases and J shed 1 base, with 14 bases lying between them. This CDR3 has 16 amino acids. The CDR3 here is CASSERVRGANTEAFF. Written as DNA, the CDR3 is TGTGCCAGCAGTGAAAGGGTTCGCGGGGCGAACACTGAAGCTTTCTTT.

This chain links TRBV9 with TRBJ2-3, with D unclear. Per germline, CDR1 SGDLS and CDR2 YYNGEE. V lost 0 bases to trimming and J lost 9 bases, with 14 bases between them. The CDR3 loop spans 14 amino acids. The CDR3: CASSVGGQQSTQYF. The CDR3 DNA sequence: TGTGCCAGCAGCGTAGGTGGCCAACAGTCAACGCAGTATTTT.

V and J are TRBV27 and TRBJ2-7, with D perhaps TRBD1 (6 bases). From germline, CDR1 is MNHEY and CDR2 SMNVEV (reference sequence). This CDR3 spans 17 amino acids. Trimming removed 4 bases at V and 0 bases at J, with 19 bases between. The CDR3 DNA sequence: TGTGCCAGCAGTTCCCAAATCACAGGGAAGTTCTCCTACGAGCAGTACTTC. Translation: CASSSQITGKFSYEQYF.

This clone was seen only once. The chain is built from TRBV4-3 and TRBJ2-1, with 7 bases lining up with TRBD2. The trim removed 0 bases at V and 0 bases at J, leaving 14 bases unmatched. The CDR3 is 20 amino acids. Germline CDR1 is LGHNA and CDR2 is YSLEER. As DNA, the CDR3 is TGCGCCAGCAGCCAAGATCCCGAGCGGGGACCGACCGGCTCCTACAATGAGCAGTTCTTC. Its translation: CASSQDPERGPTGSYNEQFF.

V is TRBV5-1 and J is TRBJ2-5, with D unclear. The V gene's germline CDR1 is SGHRS and CDR2 YFSETQ. V lost 0 bases, J lost 2 bases, and 8 bases lay in between. The CDR3 runs 14 residues. The CDR3 sequence: CASSLATDQETQYF. The CDR3 DNA reads TGCGCCAGCAGCTTGGCAACGGATCAAGAGACCCAGTACTTC.